The T cell receptor (beta chain) under discussion was sequenced for a study of vaccination and CD4 T cells after COVID-19. As for the study in general: The study drew post-COVID samples a median approximately 100 days after diagnosis (range 35 to 161). The study collected post-vaccine samples a median about 72 days after dose two, with a range of 14 to 241.

Treatment described: approximately nine-day PBMC culture with coronavirus spike peptide pools or control peptides (ViraFEST assay). Scientists separated out CD4+ T cells through negative selection following 10 days in culture. Worth noting for this clonotype: Antigen unknown.

Sequencing of DNA taken from cultured CD4+ T cells relied on the Oncomine TCR Beta short-read assay. Extraction of genomic DNA was performed on cultured CD4+ T cells. TCRdb called the PCR reads again in MiXCR, with one record for every CDR3 protein. The table includes 10,000 to 15,000 distinct CDR3 sequences, less than 65% detected once. CDR1 and CDR2 (germline): LNHDA, SQIVND (reference sequence). The CDR3 spans 14 residues. V was shortened by 4 bases and J by 0 bases, with 10 bases between the two germline ends. Sequencing input: CD4+ T cells from blood, cultured in vitro. This chain uses TRBV19 with TRBJ2-7, with a possible D match to TRBD2 (5 bases). This clonotype was obtained from a human donor who had recovered from COVID-19. CDR3 region: CASSTSGSSYEQYF. CDR3 DNA sequence: TGTGCCAGTAGTACTAGTGGGAGCTCCTACGAGCAGTACTTC.